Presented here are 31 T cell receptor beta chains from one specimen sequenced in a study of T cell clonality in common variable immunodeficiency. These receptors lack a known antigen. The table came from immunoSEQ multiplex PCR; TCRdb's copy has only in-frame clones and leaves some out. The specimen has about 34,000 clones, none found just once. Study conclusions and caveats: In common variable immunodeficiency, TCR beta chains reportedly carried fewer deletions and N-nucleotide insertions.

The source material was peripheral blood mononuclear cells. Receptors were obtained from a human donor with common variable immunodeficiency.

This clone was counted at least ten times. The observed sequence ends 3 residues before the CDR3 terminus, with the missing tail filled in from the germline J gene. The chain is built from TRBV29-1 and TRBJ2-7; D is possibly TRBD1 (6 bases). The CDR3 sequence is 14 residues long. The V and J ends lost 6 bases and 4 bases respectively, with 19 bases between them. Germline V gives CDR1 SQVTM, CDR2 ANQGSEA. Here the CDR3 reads CSVLRDTGFYEQYF. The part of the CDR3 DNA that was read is TGCAGCGTCTTGAGGGACACCGGGTTTTACGAG.

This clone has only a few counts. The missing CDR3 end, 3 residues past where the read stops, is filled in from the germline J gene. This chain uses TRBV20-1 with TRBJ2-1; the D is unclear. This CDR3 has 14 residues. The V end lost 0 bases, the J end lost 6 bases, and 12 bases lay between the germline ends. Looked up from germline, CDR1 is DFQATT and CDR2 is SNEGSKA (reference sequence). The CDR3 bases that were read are TGCAGTGCTAGAGACCTCCGAGACTTCAATGAG. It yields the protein CSARDLRDFNE. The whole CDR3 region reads CSARDLRDFNEQFF.

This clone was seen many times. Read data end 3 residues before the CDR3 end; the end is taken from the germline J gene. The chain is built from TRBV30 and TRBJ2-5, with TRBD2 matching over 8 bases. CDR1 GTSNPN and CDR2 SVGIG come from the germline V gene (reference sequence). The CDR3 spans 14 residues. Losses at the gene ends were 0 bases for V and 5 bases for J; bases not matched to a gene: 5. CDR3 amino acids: CAWSVREGRETQYF. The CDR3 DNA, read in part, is TGTGCCTGGAGTGTACGGGAGGGGAGGGAGACC.

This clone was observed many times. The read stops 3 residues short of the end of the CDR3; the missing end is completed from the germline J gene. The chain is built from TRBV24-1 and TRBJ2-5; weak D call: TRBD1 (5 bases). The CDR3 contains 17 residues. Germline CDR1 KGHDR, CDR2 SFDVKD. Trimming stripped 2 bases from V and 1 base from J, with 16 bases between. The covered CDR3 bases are TGTGCCACCAGTGATTCGACAGCCAGTTATGCCCAAGAGACC. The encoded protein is CATSDSTASYAQET. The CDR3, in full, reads CATSDSTASYAQETQYF.

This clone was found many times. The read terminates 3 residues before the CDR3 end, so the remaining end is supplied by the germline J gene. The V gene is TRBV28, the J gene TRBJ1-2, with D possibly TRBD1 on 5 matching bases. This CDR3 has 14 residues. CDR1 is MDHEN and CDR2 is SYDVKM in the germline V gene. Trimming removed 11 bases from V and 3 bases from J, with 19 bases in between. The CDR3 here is CACSGGGPYYGYTF. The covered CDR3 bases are TGTGCCTGCTCCGGGGGGGGACCTTACTATGGC.

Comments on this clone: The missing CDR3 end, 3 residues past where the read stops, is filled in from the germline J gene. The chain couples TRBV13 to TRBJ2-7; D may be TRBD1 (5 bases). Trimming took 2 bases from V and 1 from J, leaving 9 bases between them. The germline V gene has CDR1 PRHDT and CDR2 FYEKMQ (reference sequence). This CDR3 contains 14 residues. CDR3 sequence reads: CASSLRGHSYEQYF. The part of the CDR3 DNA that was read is TGTGCCAGCAGCTTAAGAGGACATTCCTACGAG. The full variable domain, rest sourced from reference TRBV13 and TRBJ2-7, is AAGVIQSPRHLIKEKRETATLKCYPIPRHDTVYWYQQGPGQDPQFLISFYEKMQSDKGSIPDRFSAQQFSDYHSELNMSSLELGDSALYFCASSLRGHSYEQYFGPGTRLTVT.

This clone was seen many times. The part of the CDR3 DNA that was read is TGTGCCAGCAGTGAAATAGGAGCGGCG. Protein: CASSEIGAA. The whole CDR3 protein is CASSEIGAAQYF. This sequence joins TRBV6-1 and TRBJ2-3; a possible D gene is TRBD2 (5 bases). The read is 3 residues too short to cover the CDR3 end, so that end is filled in from the germline J gene. Germline V gives CDR1 MNHNS, CDR2 SASEGT. The CDR3 sequence is 12 residues long.

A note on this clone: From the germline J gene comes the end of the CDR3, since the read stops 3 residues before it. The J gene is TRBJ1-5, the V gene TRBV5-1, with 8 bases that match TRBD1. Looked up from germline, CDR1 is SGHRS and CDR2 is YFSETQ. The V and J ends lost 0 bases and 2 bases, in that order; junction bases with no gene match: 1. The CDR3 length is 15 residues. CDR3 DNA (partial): TGCGCCAGCAGCTTGGAGGGACAGGGCAATCAGCCC. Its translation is CASSLEGQGNQP. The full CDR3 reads CASSLEGQGNQPQHF.

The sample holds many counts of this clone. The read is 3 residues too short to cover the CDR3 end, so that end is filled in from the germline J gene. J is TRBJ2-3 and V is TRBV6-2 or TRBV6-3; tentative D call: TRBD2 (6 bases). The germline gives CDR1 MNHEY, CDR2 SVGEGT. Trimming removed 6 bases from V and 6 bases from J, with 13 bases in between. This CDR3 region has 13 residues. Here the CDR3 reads CASSGLPRDTQYF. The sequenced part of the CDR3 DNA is TGTGCCAGCAGCGGACTACCTCGGGATACG.

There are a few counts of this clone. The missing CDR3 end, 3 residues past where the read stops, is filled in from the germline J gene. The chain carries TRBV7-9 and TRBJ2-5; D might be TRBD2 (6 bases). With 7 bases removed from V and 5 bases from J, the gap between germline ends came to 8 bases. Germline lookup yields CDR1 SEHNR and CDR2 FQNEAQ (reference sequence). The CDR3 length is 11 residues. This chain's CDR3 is CASTRGETQYF. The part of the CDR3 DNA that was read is TGTGCCAGCACCCGGGGGGAGACC. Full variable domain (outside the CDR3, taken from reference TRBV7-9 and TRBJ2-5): DTGVSQNPRHKITKRGQNVTFRCDPISEHNRLYWYRQTLGQGPEFLTYFQNEAQLEKSRLLSDRFSAERPKGSFSTLEIQRTEQGDSAMYLCASTRGETQYFGPGTRLLVL.

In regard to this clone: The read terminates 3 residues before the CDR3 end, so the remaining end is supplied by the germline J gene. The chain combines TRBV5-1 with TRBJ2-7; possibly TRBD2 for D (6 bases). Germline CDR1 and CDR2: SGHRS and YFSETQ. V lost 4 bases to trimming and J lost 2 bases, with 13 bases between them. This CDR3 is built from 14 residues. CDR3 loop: CASSPTGLAYEQYF. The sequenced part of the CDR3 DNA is TGCGCCAGCAGCCCAACGGGACTCGCCTACGAG.

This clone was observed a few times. The CDR3 DNA, read in part, is TGTGCCAGCAGTTACATTGACACCTGGCGGGCAGATACG. This gives the protein CASSYIDTWRADT. The full CDR3 reads CASSYIDTWRADTQYF. V and J are TRBV6-2 or TRBV6-3 and TRBJ2-3; D might be TRBD2 (5 bases). The CDR3 end lies 3 residues beyond the end of the read and is filled in from the germline J gene. Germline V gene lookup returns CDR1 MNHEY and CDR2 SVGEGT. This CDR3 has 16 residues. Trimming took 2 bases from V and 4 from J, leaving 16 bases between them.

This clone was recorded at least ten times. This CDR3 reads CASSSSGSPTEAFF. Partial CDR3 DNA: TGTGCCAGCTCATCCTCAGGGAGCCCCACTGAA. The chain couples TRBV18 to TRBJ1-1; TRBD1 might be the D (5 bases). The read terminates 3 residues ahead of where the CDR3 ends, so the germline J gene completes it. Germline CDR1 is KGHSH and CDR2 is LQKENI. The V and J ends lost 5 bases and 4 bases respectively, with 14 bases between them. The CDR3 is made up of 14 amino acids.

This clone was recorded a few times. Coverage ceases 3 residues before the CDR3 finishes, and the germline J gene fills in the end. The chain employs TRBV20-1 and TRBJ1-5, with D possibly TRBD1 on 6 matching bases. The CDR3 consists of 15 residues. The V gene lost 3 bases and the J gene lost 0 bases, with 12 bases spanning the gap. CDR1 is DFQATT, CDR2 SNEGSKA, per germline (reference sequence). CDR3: CSARGGTFSNQPQHF. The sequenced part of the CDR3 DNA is TGCAGTGCTAGGGGTGGGACATTTAGCAATCAGCCC.

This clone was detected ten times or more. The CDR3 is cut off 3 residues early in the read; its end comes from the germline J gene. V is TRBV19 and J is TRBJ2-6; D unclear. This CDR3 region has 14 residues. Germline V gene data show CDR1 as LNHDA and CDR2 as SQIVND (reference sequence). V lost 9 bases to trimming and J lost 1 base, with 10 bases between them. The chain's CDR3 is CASQISSGANVLTF. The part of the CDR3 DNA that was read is TGTGCCAGCCAGATCTCATCTGGGGCCAACGTC.

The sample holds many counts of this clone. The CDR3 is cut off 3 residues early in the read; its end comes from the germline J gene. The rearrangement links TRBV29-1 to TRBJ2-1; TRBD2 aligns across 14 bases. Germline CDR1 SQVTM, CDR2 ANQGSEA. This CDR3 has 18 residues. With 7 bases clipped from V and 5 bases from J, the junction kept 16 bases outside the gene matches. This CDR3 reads CSAETSGRVLRGHNEQFF. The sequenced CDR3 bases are TGCAGCGCCGAGACTAGCGGGAGGGTTTTAAGAGGCCACAATGAG.

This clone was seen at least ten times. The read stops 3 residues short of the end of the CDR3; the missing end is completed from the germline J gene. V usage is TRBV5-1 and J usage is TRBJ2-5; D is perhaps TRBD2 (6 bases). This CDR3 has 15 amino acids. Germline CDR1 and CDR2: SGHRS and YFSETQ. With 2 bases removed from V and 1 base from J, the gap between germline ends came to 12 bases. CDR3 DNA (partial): TGCGCCAGCAGCTTCCGGGACTCACTCCAAGAGACC. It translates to CASSFRDSLQET. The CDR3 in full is CASSFRDSLQETQYF.

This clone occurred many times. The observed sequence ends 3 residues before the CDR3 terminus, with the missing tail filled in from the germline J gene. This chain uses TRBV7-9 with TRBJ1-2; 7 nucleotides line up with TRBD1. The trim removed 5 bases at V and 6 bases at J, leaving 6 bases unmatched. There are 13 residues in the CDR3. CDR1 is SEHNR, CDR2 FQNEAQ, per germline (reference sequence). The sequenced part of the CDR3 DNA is TGTGCCAGCAGCCCGGGGACAGAGAATGGC. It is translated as CASSPGTENG. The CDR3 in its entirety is CASSPGTENGYTF.

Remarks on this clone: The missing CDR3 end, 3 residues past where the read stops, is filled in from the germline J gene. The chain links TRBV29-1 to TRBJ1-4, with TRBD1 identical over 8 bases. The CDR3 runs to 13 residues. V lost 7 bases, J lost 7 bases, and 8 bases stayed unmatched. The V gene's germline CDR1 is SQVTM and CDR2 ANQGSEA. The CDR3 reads CSGIQGEGEKLFF. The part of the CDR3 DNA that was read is TGCAGCGGGATACAGGGGGAGGGTGAAAAA.

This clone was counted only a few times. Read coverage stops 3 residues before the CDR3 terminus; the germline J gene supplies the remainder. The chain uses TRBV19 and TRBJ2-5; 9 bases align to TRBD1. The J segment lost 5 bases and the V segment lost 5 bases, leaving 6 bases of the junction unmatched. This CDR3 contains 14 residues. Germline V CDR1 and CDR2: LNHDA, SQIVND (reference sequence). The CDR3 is CASSRTGTGETQYF. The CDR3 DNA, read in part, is TGTGCCAGTAGTCGAACCGGGACAGGGGAGACC.

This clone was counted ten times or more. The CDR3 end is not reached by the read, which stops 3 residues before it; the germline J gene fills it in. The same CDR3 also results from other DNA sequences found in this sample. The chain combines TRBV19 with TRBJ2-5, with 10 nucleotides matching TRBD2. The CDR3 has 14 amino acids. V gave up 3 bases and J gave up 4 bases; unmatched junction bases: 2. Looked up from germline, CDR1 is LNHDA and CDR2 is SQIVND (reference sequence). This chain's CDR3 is CASSIRLAGETQYF. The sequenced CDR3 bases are TGTGCCAGTAGTATTAGACTAGCGGGAGAGACC.

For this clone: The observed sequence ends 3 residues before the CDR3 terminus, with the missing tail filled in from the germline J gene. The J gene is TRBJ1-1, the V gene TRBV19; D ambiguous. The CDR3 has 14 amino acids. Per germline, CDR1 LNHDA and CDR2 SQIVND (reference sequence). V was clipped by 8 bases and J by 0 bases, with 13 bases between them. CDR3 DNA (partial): TGTGCCAGTGACTTTGGATCGATGAACACTGAA. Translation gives CASDFGSMNTE. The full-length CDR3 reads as CASDFGSMNTEAFF.

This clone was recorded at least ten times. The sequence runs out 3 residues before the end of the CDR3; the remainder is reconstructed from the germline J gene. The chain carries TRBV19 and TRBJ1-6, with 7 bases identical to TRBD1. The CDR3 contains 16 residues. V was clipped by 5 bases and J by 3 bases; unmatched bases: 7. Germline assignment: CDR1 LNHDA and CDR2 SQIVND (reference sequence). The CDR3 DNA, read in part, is TGTGCCAGTAGTTCGGGACAGCCCATCTATAATTCACCC. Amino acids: CASSSGQPIYNSP. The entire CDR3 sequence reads CASSSGQPIYNSPLHF. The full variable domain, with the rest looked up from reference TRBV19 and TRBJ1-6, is DGGITQSPKYLFRKEGQNVTLSCEQNLNHDAMYWYRQDPGQGLRLIYYSQIVNDFQKGDIAEGYSVSREKKESFPLTVTSAQKNPTAFYLCASSSGQPIYNSPLHFGNGTRLTVT.

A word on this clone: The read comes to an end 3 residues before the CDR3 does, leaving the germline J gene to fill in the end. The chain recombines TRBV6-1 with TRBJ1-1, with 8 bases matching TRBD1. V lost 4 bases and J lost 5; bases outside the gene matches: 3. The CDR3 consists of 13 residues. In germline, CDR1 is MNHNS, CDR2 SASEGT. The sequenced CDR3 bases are TGTGCCAGCAGTGGCTACAGGGGGACTGAA. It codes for CASSGYRGTE. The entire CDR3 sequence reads CASSGYRGTEAFF.

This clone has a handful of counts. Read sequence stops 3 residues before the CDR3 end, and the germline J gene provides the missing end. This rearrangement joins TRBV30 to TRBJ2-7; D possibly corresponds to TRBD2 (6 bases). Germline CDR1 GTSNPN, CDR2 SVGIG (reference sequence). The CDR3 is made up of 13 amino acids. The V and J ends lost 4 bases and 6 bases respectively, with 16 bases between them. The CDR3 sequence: CAWNVMTRSEQYF. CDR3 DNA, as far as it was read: TGTGCCTGGAATGTCATGACTAGATCCGAG. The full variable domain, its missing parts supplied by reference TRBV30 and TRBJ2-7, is SQTIHQWPATLVQPVGSPLSLECTVEGTSNPNLYWYRQAAGRGLQLLFYSVGIGQISSEVPQNLSASRPQDRQFILSSKKLLLSDSGFYLCAWNVMTRSEQYFGPGTRLTVT.

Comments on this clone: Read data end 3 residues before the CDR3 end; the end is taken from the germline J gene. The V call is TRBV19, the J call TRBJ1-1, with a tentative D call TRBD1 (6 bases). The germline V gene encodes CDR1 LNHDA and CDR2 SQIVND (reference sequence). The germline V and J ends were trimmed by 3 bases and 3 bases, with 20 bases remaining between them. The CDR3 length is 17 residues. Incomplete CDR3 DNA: TGTGCCAGTAGTATCCGGTCGACCGGGACACTAGACACTGAA. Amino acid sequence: CASSIRSTGTLDTE. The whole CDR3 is CASSIRSTGTLDTEAFF.

The CDR3: CASSLAGGPYEQYF. Partial CDR3 DNA: TGTGCCAGCAGCTTGGCGGGAGGGCCTTACGAG. The rearrangement uses TRBV7-8 and TRBJ2-7, with 9 positions matching TRBD2. The read stops 3 residues short of the end of the CDR3; the missing end is completed from the germline J gene. This CDR3 spans 14 amino acids. V trimming: 3 bases; J trimming: 4 bases; junction bases outside the gene matches: 4. CDR1 and CDR2 from the germline V gene are SGHVS and FQNEAQ. The complete variable domain, with remaining parts taken from reference TRBV7-8 and TRBJ2-7, reads GAGVSQSPRYKVAKRGQDVALRCDPISGHVSLFWYQQALGQGPEFLTYFQNEAQLDKSGLPSDRFFAERPEGSVSTLKIQRTQQEDSAVYLCASSLAGGPYEQYFGPGTRLTVT.

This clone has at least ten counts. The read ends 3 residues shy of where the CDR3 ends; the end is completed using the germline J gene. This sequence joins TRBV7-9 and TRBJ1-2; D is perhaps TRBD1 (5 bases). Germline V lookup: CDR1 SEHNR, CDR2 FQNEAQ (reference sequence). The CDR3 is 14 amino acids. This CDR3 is CASSPDQGWGGYTF. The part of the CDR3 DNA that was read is TGTGCCAGCAGCCCCGATCAGGGATGGGGCGGC.

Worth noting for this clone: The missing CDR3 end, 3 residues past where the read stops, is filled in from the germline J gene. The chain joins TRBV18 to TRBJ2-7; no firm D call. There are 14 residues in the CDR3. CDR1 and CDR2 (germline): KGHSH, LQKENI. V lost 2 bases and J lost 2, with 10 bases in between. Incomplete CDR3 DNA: TGTGCCAGCTCACCATTGGGCAGTCCCTACGAG. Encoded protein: CASSPLGSPYE. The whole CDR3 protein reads CASSPLGSPYEQYF.

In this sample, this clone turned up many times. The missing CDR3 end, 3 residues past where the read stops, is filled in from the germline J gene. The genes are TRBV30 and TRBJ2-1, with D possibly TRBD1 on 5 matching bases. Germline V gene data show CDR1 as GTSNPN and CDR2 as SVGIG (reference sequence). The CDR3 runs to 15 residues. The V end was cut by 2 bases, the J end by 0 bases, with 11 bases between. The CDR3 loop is CAWSPGQGSYNEQFF. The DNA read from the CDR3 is TGTGCCTGGAGTCCTGGGCAGGGCTCCTACAATGAG. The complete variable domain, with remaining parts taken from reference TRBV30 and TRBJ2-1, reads SQTIHQWPATLVQPVGSPLSLECTVEGTSNPNLYWYRQAAGRGLQLLFYSVGIGQISSEVPQNLSASRPQDRQFILSSKKLLLSDSGFYLCAWSPGQGSYNEQFFGPGTRLTVL.

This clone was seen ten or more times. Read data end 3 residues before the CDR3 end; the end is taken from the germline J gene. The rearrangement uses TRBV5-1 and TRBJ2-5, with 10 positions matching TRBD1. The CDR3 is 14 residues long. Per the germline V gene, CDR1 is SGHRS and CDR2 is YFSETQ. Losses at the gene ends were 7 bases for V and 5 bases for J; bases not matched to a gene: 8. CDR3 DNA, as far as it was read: TGCGCCAGCGGATCGGGACAGGGGAGGGAGACC. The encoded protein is CASGSGQGRET. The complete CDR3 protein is CASGSGQGRETQYF.